This T cell receptor beta chain was documented in a study of OX40 agonist ivuxolimab in advanced cancers. Study findings and constraints: Low normalized T-cell clonal expansion also characterized some of the nonresponders.

With regard to this clone: Its antigen is undetermined.

Some clones are missing from TCRdb's copy, which holds only in-frame ones; the method was immunoSEQ multiplex PCR. Here the sample spans under 90,000 clones, around 93% being singletons. The clonotype was recovered from an adult with an advanced solid tumor such as melanoma, head and neck, liver or kidney cancer. The sequenced sample was CD4+ or CD8+ T cells sorted from blood, obtained in a trial of the OX40 agonist ivuxolimab.

For the CDR3, the DNA is TGTGCCAGCAGCTCCCGCAGGGGAGGAGACCGCTCCTACGAGCAGTACTTC. This translates into CASSSRRGGDRSYEQYF. This chain links TRBV5-4 with TRBJ2-7; tentatively, D is TRBD1 or TRBD2 (6 bases each). The CDR3 is made up of 17 amino acids. The V end was cut by 3 bases, the J end by 0 bases, with 19 bases between. Germline V gene sequence: CDR1 SGHNT, CDR2 YYREEE (reference sequence).